This T cell receptor (beta chain) was sequenced during a study of blood T cell repertoires in COVID-19. As for the study in general: Both acute and convalescent COVID-19 samples were obtained from the United States, Italy and Spain. T cells, B-cell-depleted T cells, or PBMCs supplied cDNA or gDNA.

The CDR3 spans 13 residues. Germline loops: CDR1 MNHEY, CDR2 SVGAGI. Deletions cut 3 bases from V and 7 bases from J, with 10 bases between. Authors' analysis steps: Using reference gene primer amplification, nucleated cell counts were estimated. The method was immunoSEQ multiplex PCR; TCRdb's version includes in-frame clones alone and lacks a portion of them. From that table come the V and J calls and clone size; the DNA was used to work out D and trimming. The data contain 150,000 to 200,000 clones, 80% to 90% of them singletons. The chain couples TRBV6-5 to TRBJ2-1, with D unresolved. The origin of this receptor is a young man who had recovered from COVID-19. The sample consisted of peripheral blood. The CDR3 nucleotides are TGTGCCAGCAGTTATTGGGCGTCTAATGAGCAGTTCTTC. Residues: CASSYWASNEQFF.